Presented here are 6 T cell receptor beta chains from one specimen sequenced in a study of T cell responses to AZD1222 COVID-19 vaccine. Profiling relied on immunoSEQ multiplex PCR, and the TCRdb table lists in-frame clones only, not all of them. The table shows about 120,000 clones, with around 90% occurring only once. The specimen comprised peripheral blood, sampled on day 0 of AZD1222 vaccination. Receptors originate from an adult in good health.

The CDR3 is CASSEYRAKLLNTEAFF. The DNA for the CDR3 is TGTGCCAGCAGCGAGTATCGAGCAAAATTATTGAACACTGAAGCTTTCTTT. V usage is TRBV7-3 and J usage is TRBJ1-1; unclear D gene. The germline V gene encodes CDR1 SGHTA and CDR2 FQGTGA. The CDR3 sequence is 17 residues long. V was shortened by 5 bases and J by 0 bases, with 19 bases between the two germline ends. Based on the CDR3 plus reference TRBV7-3 and TRBJ1-1, the full variable domain is GAGVSQTPSNKVTEKGKYVELRCDPISGHTALYWYRQSLGQGPEFLIYFQGTGAADDSGLPNDRFFAVRPEGSVSTLKIQRTERGDSAVYLCASSEYRAKLLNTEAFFGQGTRLTVV.

The V call is TRBV28, the J call TRBJ2-7; D not certain. Germline assignment: CDR1 MDHEN and CDR2 SYDVKM. The V end lost 2 bases, the J end lost 0 bases, and 2 bases lay between the germline ends. This CDR3 comprises 12 residues. Here the CDR3 DNA reads TGTGCCAGCAGTTTAGTCTCCTACGAGCAGTACTTC. This translates into CASSLVSYEQYF.

This chain joins TRBV29-1 and TRBJ2-4; D ambiguous. The CDR3 has 12 residues. The V gene's germline CDR1 is SQVTM and CDR2 ANQGSEA. V lost 5 bases to trimming and J lost 0 bases, with 5 bases between them. In DNA form, the CDR3 reads TGCAGCGTTCGGATAGCCAAAAACATTCAGTACTTC. Translation: CSVRIAKNIQYF.

The rearrangement links TRBV7-3 to TRBJ1-1, with D possibly being TRBD1 (5 bases). Germline loops: CDR1 SGHTA, CDR2 FQGTGA. CDR3 length equals 15 residues. Deletions cut 4 bases from V and 5 bases from J, with 17 bases between. CDR3 bases: TGTGCCAGCAGCTCACAATCCCGGGGGAAAACTGAAGCTTTCTTT. Protein: CASSSQSRGKTEAFF.

The J gene is TRBJ2-5, the V gene TRBV5-1; TRBD2 might be the D (6 bases). This CDR3 comprises 14 residues. V lost 0 bases and J 4 bases, leaving 10 bases between the germline ends. From germline, CDR1 is SGHRS and CDR2 YFSETQ. CDR3 region: CASSLDLGGETQYF. CDR3 bases: TGCGCCAGCAGCTTGGATCTGGGGGGAGAGACCCAGTACTTC.

The V call is TRBV5-4, the J call TRBJ2-3; D is uncertain. The CDR3 has 15 amino acids. CDR1 and CDR2 from the germline V gene are SGHNT and YYREEE (reference sequence). Trimming cost V 2 bases and J 0 bases, with 10 bases left between them. The CDR3 reads CASSFQTPSTDTQYF. Written as DNA, the CDR3 is TGTGCCAGCAGCTTTCAGACTCCAAGCACAGATACGCAGTATTTT.